One and the same sample provided the 32 T cell receptor beta chains below, sequenced in a study of T cell responses to AZD1222 COVID-19 vaccine. Sequencing used immunoSEQ multiplex PCR; TCRdb keeps in-frame clones, though not all of them. The data hold 15,000 to 18,000 clones, with about 88% observed a single time. The input for sequencing was peripheral blood, taken 28 days after the second AZD1222 dose. Receptor source: an adult who received the AZD1222 COVID-19 vaccine.

The J gene is TRBJ1-5, the V gene TRBV6-5; D unclear. Germline-derived CDR1 and CDR2 are MNHEY and SVGAGI. This CDR3 spans 13 amino acids. V lost 0 bases, J lost 5 bases, and 5 bases lay in between. The CDR3 spells CASSYSLDQPQHF. The CDR3 bases are TGTGCCAGCAGTTACTCTCTGGATCAGCCCCAGCATTTT.

The chain recombines TRBV7-9 with TRBJ1-1; the D is unclear. Germline CDR1 reads SEHNR; CDR2 reads FQNEAQ (reference sequence). V gave up 5 bases and J gave up 4 bases, with 17 bases separating them. The CDR3 is 15 amino acids. The CDR3, as DNA: TGTGCCAGCAGCGCGGCCCTGGCTGGAGGCACTGAAGCTTTCTTT. The encoded protein is CASSAALAGGTEAFF.

The chain recombines TRBV7-6 with TRBJ1-1, with D hard to call. Trimming cost V 4 bases and J 1 base, with 10 bases left between them. The V gene's germline CDR1 is SGHVS and CDR2 FNYEAQ. CDR3 length equals 14 residues. The CDR3 reads CASSSQASNTEAFF. The CDR3, as DNA: TGTGCCAGCAGCTCCCAAGCTTCGAACACTGAAGCTTTCTTT.

This clone was recorded only once. The rearrangement joins TRBV5-1 to TRBJ2-5; D may match TRBD1 or TRBD2 (6 bases each). V was shortened by 7 bases and J by 5 bases, with 27 bases between the two germline ends. This CDR3 is 17 amino acids long. Germline V gene data show CDR1 as SGHRS and CDR2 as YFSETQ. The CDR3 sequence: CASALRSGSGAGETQYF. CDR3 DNA sequence: TGCGCCAGCGCCTTGAGGTCCGGTTCGGGGGCCGGTGAGACCCAGTACTTC.

This clone was seen only a few times. J is TRBJ2-1 and V is TRBV6-5; TRBD2 matches at 9 bases. Germline-derived CDR1 and CDR2 are MNHEY and SVGAGI. V shed 6 bases, J shed 5 bases, and the junction held 5 bases outside the gene matches. The CDR3 length is 14 residues. The CDR3 reads CASSGGGENNEQFF. The CDR3 DNA follows: TGTGCCAGCAGCGGCGGGGGGGAAAACAATGAGCAGTTCTTC.

This clone turned up a few times. V and J are TRBV11-3 and TRBJ2-1; D perhaps matches TRBD1 (6 bases). CDR3 size: 15 residues. Trimming took 5 bases from V and 4 from J, leaving 15 bases between them. Germline assignment: CDR1 SGHNT and CDR2 YENEEA. CDR3 residues: CASSVSGQSYNEQFF. CDR3 coding DNA: TGTGCCAGCAGCGTTTCGGGACAAAGTTACAATGAGCAGTTCTTC.

The chain couples TRBV7-9 to TRBJ2-7; no clear D. The CDR3 totals 14 residues. Germline V lookup: CDR1 SEHNR, CDR2 FQNEAQ (reference sequence). The V end was cut by 1 base, the J end by 0 bases, with 7 bases between. CDR3 loop: CASSLEGPSYEQYF. The CDR3 DNA reads as TGTGCCAGCAGCTTAGAGGGTCCCTCCTACGAGCAGTACTTC.

The chain has TRBV30 and TRBJ1-2; D gene uncertain. This CDR3 has 17 residues. Per the germline V gene, CDR1 is GTSNPN and CDR2 is SVGIG (reference sequence). The V end was cut by 4 bases, the J end by 2 bases, with 23 bases between. In nucleotides, the CDR3 is TGTGCCTGGACAAAAGGCCAAAACTATCAGCAAAACTATGGCTACACCTTC. Amino acids: CAWTKGQNYQQNYGYTF. Drawing the rest from reference TRBV30 and TRBJ1-2, the complete variable domain is SQTIHQWPATLVQPVGSPLSLECTVEGTSNPNLYWYRQAAGRGLQLLFYSVGIGQISSEVPQNLSASRPQDRQFILSSKKLLLSDSGFYLCAWTKGQNYQQNYGYTFGSGTRLTVV.

This chain uses TRBV6-1 with TRBJ2-2, with D tentatively TRBD1 (5 bases). Deletions cut 2 bases from V and 1 base from J, with 8 bases between. The CDR3 sequence is 15 residues long. Germline CDR1 MNHNS, CDR2 SASEGT. Written as DNA, the CDR3 is TGTGCCAGCAGTGAAAACAGGTTGAACACCGGGGAGCTGTTTTTT. Translated, it gives CASSENRLNTGELFF.

CDR3 amino acids: CASSPSPTGSNSPLHF. The CDR3 DNA follows: TGTGCCAGCAGCCCCTCACCGACAGGGAGTAATTCACCCCTCCACTTT. The chain is built from TRBV7-2 and TRBJ1-6; 7 bases match TRBD1. This CDR3 is built from 16 residues. Per germline, CDR1 SGHTA and CDR2 FQGNSA. V was pared by 5 bases and J by 6 bases, with 10 bases of the junction left unmatched.

The V and J genes are TRBV10-3 and TRBJ2-3; D gene ambiguous. Trimming left V 7 bases short and J 2 bases short, with 10 bases between. Per germline, CDR1 ENHRY and CDR2 SYGVKD. This CDR3 contains 13 residues. The DNA of the CDR3 is TGTGCCATCAATGGGTCTCCCACAGATACGCAGTATTTT. Translation: CAINGSPTDTQYF.

The gene calls are TRBV11-2 and TRBJ2-1, with D perhaps TRBD1 (5 bases). The germline V and J ends were trimmed by 0 bases and 9 bases, with 18 bases remaining between them. CDR1 and CDR2 (germline): SGHAT, FQNNGV. The CDR3 covers 16 residues. The CDR3 is CASSLEWGVIPGEQFF. The CDR3, as DNA: TGTGCCAGCAGCTTAGAGTGGGGCGTCATCCCAGGTGAGCAGTTCTTC.

This CDR3 reads CASSSGQGTEAFF. In DNA, the CDR3 is TGTGCCAGCAGCTCAGGACAGGGGACTGAAGCTTTCTTT. The chain combines TRBV7-9 with TRBJ1-1, with 9 bases lining up with TRBD1. This CDR3 has 13 residues. Per germline, CDR1 SEHNR and CDR2 FQNEAQ (reference sequence). V lost 4 bases to trimming and J lost 5 bases; unmatched junction nucleotides: 2.

The V gene is TRBV15, the J gene TRBJ2-6; D may be TRBD1 (6 bases). V lost 9 bases and J lost 0, with 12 bases in between. There are 15 residues in the CDR3. CDR1 LNHNV and CDR2 YYDKDF come from the germline V gene (reference sequence). CDR3 bases: TGTGCCACGAAACAGGACAGCTCTGGGGCCAACGTCCTGACTTTC. It specifies CATKQDSSGANVLTF.

V and J are TRBV7-9 and TRBJ1-1, with 8 bases lining up with TRBD1. The CDR3 runs 14 residues. Trimming took 9 bases from V and 1 from J; bases not matched to a gene: 7. Germline-derived CDR1 and CDR2 are SEHNR and FQNEAQ (reference sequence). CDR3 residues: CASSSGTGNTEAFF. CDR3 nucleotide sequence: TGTGCCAGTAGTTCCGGGACAGGGAACACTGAAGCTTTCTTT.

The V gene is TRBV19, the J gene TRBJ1-2; possibly TRBD1 for D (5 bases). V was pared by 7 bases and J by 4 bases, with 22 bases between. In germline, CDR1 is LNHDA, CDR2 SQIVND (reference sequence). CDR3 length: 16 amino acids. Written as DNA, the CDR3 is TGTGCCAGTACCCCCGGGGGAACGGAGAGTCTCTATGGCTACACCTTC. Protein product: CASTPGGTESLYGYTF.

V usage is TRBV19 and J usage is TRBJ1-5, with D possibly being TRBD1 (6 bases). CDR1 and CDR2 from the germline V gene are LNHDA and SQIVND (reference sequence). The ends were cut back, 5 bases at V and 3 bases at J, with 11 bases in the middle. This CDR3 region has 14 residues. The CDR3 is CASSEQGANQPQHF. CDR3 in DNA: TGTGCCAGTAGTGAACAGGGAGCCAATCAGCCCCAGCATTTT. Supplemented by reference TRBV19 and TRBJ1-5, the full variable domain reads DGGITQSPKYLFRKEGQNVTLSCEQNLNHDAMYWYRQDPGQGLRLIYYSQIVNDFQKGDIAEGYSVSREKKESFPLTVTSAQKNPTAFYLCASSEQGANQPQHFGDGTRLSIL.

The chain combines TRBV5-1 with TRBJ2-4, with D maybe TRBD1 (6 bases). The germline CDR1 and CDR2 sequences are SGHRS and YFSETQ. V was cut by 6 bases and J by 2 bases, with 15 bases left in between. The CDR3 runs 15 residues. Here the CDR3 DNA reads TGCGCCAGCAAGGGGGATACAACAACCAAAAACATTCAGTACTTC. It translates to CASKGDTTTKNIQYF.

The chain is built from TRBV20-1 and TRBJ1-5; D is undetermined. From germline, CDR1 is DFQATT and CDR2 SNEGSKA (reference sequence). The CDR3 is 15 residues long. V was trimmed by 3 bases and J by 0 bases, leaving 12 bases between them. The CDR3 protein is CSASVFKYSNQPQHF. The DNA of the CDR3 is TGCAGTGCTAGTGTTTTCAAGTATAGCAATCAGCCCCAGCATTTT.

This chain joins TRBV6-2 or TRBV6-3 and TRBJ2-5; D is possibly TRBD2 (6 bases). V was clipped by 0 bases and J by 2 bases, with 10 bases between them. The germline gives CDR1 MNHEY, CDR2 SVGEGT. The CDR3 covers 15 residues. The CDR3 protein is CASSYSWGVQETQYF. The CDR3 bases are TGTGCCAGCAGTTACTCGTGGGGGGTTCAAGAGACCCAGTACTTC.

In this sample, this clone turned up once. This rearrangement joins TRBV7-2 to TRBJ2-1; D may be TRBD2 (6 bases). Trimming took off 6 bases at V and 7 bases at J, with 16 bases between the two ends. Germline V gene sequence: CDR1 SGHTA, CDR2 FQGNSA. The CDR3 length is 14 residues. This CDR3 is CASRPGLSVNEQFF. The CDR3 DNA sequence: TGTGCCAGCAGGCCGGGACTGTCTGTAAATGAGCAGTTCTTC.

The J gene is TRBJ1-2, the V gene TRBV28; D ambiguous. V was trimmed by 5 bases and J by 8 bases, leaving 18 bases between them. Germline V gene lookup returns CDR1 MDHEN and CDR2 SYDVKM. The CDR3 consists of 14 residues. CDR3 region: CASSGGPPDWGYTF. Written as DNA, the CDR3 is TGTGCCAGCAGTGGAGGGCCACCCGACTGGGGCTACACCTTC.

The chain recombines TRBV5-1 with TRBJ1-4; 8 bases are shared with TRBD1. This CDR3 spans 14 amino acids. Germline-derived CDR1 and CDR2 are SGHRS and YFSETQ. With V trimmed by 4 bases and J by 4 bases, 3 bases remained unmatched. The CDR3 DNA reads as TGCGCCAGCAGCGTAGGACAGGGTAATGAAAAACTGTTTTTT. This codes for CASSVGQGNEKLFF.

The chain employs TRBV7-8 and TRBJ2-7; no clear D. The V end was cut by 1 base, the J end by 7 bases, with 8 bases between. Germline values: CDR1 SGHVS, CDR2 FQNEAQ. The length of the CDR3 is 12 residues. CDR3: CASSLGLGEQYF. CDR3 DNA: TGTGCCAGCAGCTTAGGTTTGGGTGAGCAGTACTTC.

The genes are TRBV6-2 or TRBV6-3 and TRBJ2-5; perhaps D is TRBD1 or TRBD2 (6 bases each). Trimming removed 2 bases at V and 4 bases at J, with 14 bases between. The CDR3 runs to 15 residues. Germline CDR1 MNHEY, CDR2 SVGEGT. The CDR3 DNA reads TGTGCCAGCAGTTACGCAGGGGAGGTCTCAGAGACCCAGTACTTC. This translates into CASSYAGEVSETQYF.

In DNA form, the CDR3 reads TGTGCCAGCAGCTTAGGCTTAACAGATACGCAGTATTTT. Protein product: CASSLGLTDTQYF. The gene calls are TRBV11-3 and TRBJ2-3; D is ambiguous. Trimming took off 1 base at V and 3 bases at J, with 5 bases between the two ends. There are 13 residues in the CDR3. Germline V gives CDR1 SGHNT, CDR2 YENEEA.

This clone was recorded a few times. The rearrangement links TRBV7-2 to TRBJ1-4, with D unclear. Germline CDR1 SGHTA, CDR2 FQGNSA. The CDR3 spans 14 residues. Trimming stripped 5 bases from V and 1 base from J, with 8 bases between. The CDR3: CASSPRLTNEKLFF. In DNA, the CDR3 is TGTGCCAGCAGCCCGCGGTTAACTAATGAAAAACTGTTTTTT.

The table lists this clone with a count of one. V gene TRBV4-2 combines with J gene TRBJ2-3, with D possibly being TRBD1 (5 bases). Trimming took off 4 bases at V and 2 bases at J, with 10 bases between the two ends. Per the germline V gene, CDR1 is LGHNA and CDR2 is YNFKEQ. CDR3 size: 14 residues. CDR3 coding DNA: TGTGCCAGCAGCCCCGACAGTGACACAGATACGCAGTATTTT. It yields the protein CASSPDSDTDTQYF.

V usage is TRBV19 and J usage is TRBJ2-1; D may match TRBD1 or TRBD2 (5 bases each). This CDR3 is 13 amino acids long. V dropped 3 bases and J dropped 2 bases, with 5 bases sitting between them. Per germline, CDR1 LNHDA and CDR2 SQIVND (reference sequence). CDR3 nucleotides: TGTGCCAGTAGTATGGGACCCTACAATGAGCAGTTCTTC. Translated, it gives CASSMGPYNEQFF. Looking up the rest from reference TRBV19 and TRBJ2-1 gives the full variable domain: DGGITQSPKYLFRKEGQNVTLSCEQNLNHDAMYWYRQDPGQGLRLIYYSQIVNDFQKGDIAEGYSVSREKKESFPLTVTSAQKNPTAFYLCASSMGPYNEQFFGPGTRLTVL.

The rearrangement links TRBV29-1 to TRBJ1-1, with D unclear. The V end was cut by 4 bases, the J end by 5 bases, with 8 bases between. CDR1 is SQVTM, CDR2 ANQGSEA, per germline. CDR3 length: 11 residues. CDR3 protein: CSVGWETEAFF. For the CDR3, the DNA is TGCAGCGTTGGTTGGGAAACTGAAGCTTTCTTT.

The chain combines TRBV2 with TRBJ2-1; tentatively, D is TRBD1 or TRBD2 (5 bases each). Germline-derived CDR1 and CDR2 are SNHLY and FYNNEI. The CDR3 runs to 15 residues. V was pared by 8 bases and J by 0 bases, with 14 bases between. CDR3 amino acids: CASRTGTGSYNEQFF. The CDR3, as DNA: TGTGCCAGCCGAACCGGGACGGGCTCCTACAATGAGCAGTTCTTC.

The chain joins TRBV10-3 to TRBJ2-7, with 9 bases aligning to TRBD1. Germline lookup yields CDR1 ENHRY and CDR2 SYGVKD. V lost 6 bases to trimming and J lost 6 bases; unmatched junction nucleotides: 15. This CDR3 spans 16 amino acids. The CDR3 nucleotides read TGTGCCATCAGCCGGTCTTCACCGGGACAGGGACTCGAGCAGTACTTC. This encodes CAISRSSPGQGLEQYF.